What follows is one T cell receptor (beta chain) and its context. Its specificity is not known. CDR1 and CDR2 from the germline V gene are SGHVS and FQNEAQ. The CDR3 spans 15 residues. V was pared by 3 bases and J by 4 bases, with 15 bases between. MiXCR, run by TCRdb on the reads, gives a single entry per CDR3 protein. Among under 850,000 distinct CDR3 sequences, around 31% were seen once, and the ten largest hold roughly 20%. This record belongs to a study of T cell repertoires in cytomegalovirus infection. Overall study: The authors used CMV epitopes that were HLA-C-restricted (recently identified) and HLA-B-restricted (well studied). From public TCR beta signatures came an indication of both CMV infection and matching HLA type. Overall study results and limits: People with CMV and the relevant HLA were identified by cumulative public TCR beta family frequency. Ex vivo, HLA-C-restricted CMV-specific TCR beta clonotypes prevailed over the rest of the response.

The starting material was cultured PBMCs, obtained from culture after CMV antigen stimulation. The receptor's source is a human donor in good health (CMV status not recorded). Some clones in this sample may be carry-over from other donors' samples. The genes are TRBV7-8 and TRBJ2-5; a possible D gene is TRBD2 (6 bases). The CDR3 coding sequence is TGTGCCAGCAGCTTGATCCCCGGGAGCGGAGAGACCCAGTACTTC. Protein sequence: CASSLIPGSGETQYF.